The 20 T cell receptor beta chains in this list originate from one sample, sequenced in a study of identical twins. A single record per CDR3 protein comes from TCRdb applying MiXCR to the 5' RACE reads. The sample carries hundreds of thousands of distinct CDR3 sequences, roughly 7.2% recorded once. These data also formed part of another study, on yellow fever vaccine responses in identical twins.

The sequenced sample was PBMCs. These receptor sequences come from a young woman in good health.

V gene TRBV20-1 combines with J gene TRBJ2-2; TRBD1 or TRBD2 may be the D gene (6 bases each). V shed 3 bases and J shed 7 bases, with 15 bases lying between them. Germline CDR1 DFQATT, CDR2 SNEGSKA (reference sequence). The CDR3 totals 14 residues. The CDR3 DNA follows: TGCAGTGCTAGCGGGGGCCTTGGGATCGGGGAGCTGTTTTTT. The encoded protein is CSASGGLGIGELFF.

This clonotype was counted ten times or more. This chain connects TRBV29-1 to TRBJ2-7; 7 nucleotides align to TRBD2. V gave up 6 bases and J gave up 3 bases; unmatched junction bases: 8. Per germline, CDR1 SQVTM and CDR2 ANQGSEA. This CDR3 region has 13 residues. The CDR3: CSVPGGKDYEQYF. The CDR3 nucleotides are TGCAGCGTGCCCGGGGGGAAGGACTACGAGCAGTACTTC.

The rearrangement uses TRBV2 and TRBJ1-1; unclear D gene. This CDR3 comprises 13 residues. Deletions cut 3 bases from V and 1 base from J, with 6 bases between. The germline V gene has CDR1 SNHLY and CDR2 FYNNEI. The CDR3 DNA sequence: TGTGCCAGCAGTGACGGAGAGAACACTGAAGCTTTCTTT. Its protein is CASSDGENTEAFF.

This chain links TRBV20-1 with TRBJ2-2; D perhaps matches TRBD2 (5 bases). Between the trimmed V and J ends, which lost 1 base and 4 bases, there was a span of 13 bases. CDR3 size: 15 residues. CDR1 DFQATT and CDR2 SNEGSKA come from the germline V gene (reference sequence). This chain's CDR3 is CSARGLGGGTGELFF. The DNA for the CDR3 is TGCAGTGCTAGAGGCCTTGGAGGAGGCACCGGGGAGCTGTTTTTT.

The V call is TRBV29-1, the J call TRBJ1-1; D unclear. The germline V and J ends were trimmed by 4 bases and 1 base, with 10 bases remaining between them. CDR3 length equals 13 residues. Germline V CDR1 and CDR2: SQVTM, ANQGSEA. Here the CDR3 reads CSVARSPNTEAFF. CDR3 nucleotide sequence: TGCAGCGTTGCCCGGAGCCCGAACACTGAAGCTTTCTTT.

This clonotype was seen at least ten times. The chain employs TRBV28 and TRBJ1-1; D remains ambiguous. The germline V and J ends were trimmed by 3 bases and 5 bases, with 16 bases remaining between them. Germline V gives CDR1 MDHEN, CDR2 SYDVKM. The CDR3 has 15 amino acids. The CDR3 sequence is CASSFEAIIWTEAFF. CDR3 sequence (DNA): TGTGCCAGCAGTTTCGAGGCTATTATTTGGACTGAAGCTTTCTTT.

This clonotype has a count of ten or more. The chain links TRBV11-2 to TRBJ2-3, with 7 positions matching TRBD2. V trimming: 10 bases; J trimming: 1 base; junction bases outside the gene matches: 8. CDR1 is SGHAT and CDR2 is FQNNGV in the germline V gene. The CDR3 loop spans 14 amino acids. The CDR3 sequence is CATDLGGGTDTQYF. Here the CDR3 DNA reads TGTGCCACCGACCTGGGGGGGGGCACAGATACGCAGTATTTT.

The genes are TRBV7-9 and TRBJ2-3; D may match TRBD1 or TRBD2 (6 bases each). The CDR3 extends over 16 amino acids. Germline CDR1 SEHNR, CDR2 FQNEAQ (reference sequence). Deletions cut 4 bases from V and 1 base from J, with 15 bases between. Here the CDR3 reads CASSSGGIRRTDTQYF. CDR3 nucleotides: TGTGCCAGCAGCTCCGGGGGCATCAGACGCACAGATACGCAGTATTTT.

At least ten counts were recorded for this clonotype. The V gene is TRBV3-1, the J gene TRBJ2-7; D not resolved. V shed 4 bases and J shed 4 bases, with 8 bases lying between them. This CDR3 has 12 residues. CDR1 LGHDT and CDR2 YNNKEL come from the germline V gene (reference sequence). The CDR3 DNA reads TGTGCCAGCAGCCTTGTGGAATACGAGCAGTACTTC. It is translated as CASSLVEYEQYF.

A few counts support this clonotype. V and J are TRBV5-1 and TRBJ2-5; D is possibly TRBD1 (6 bases). Germline-derived CDR1 and CDR2 are SGHRS and YFSETQ. The CDR3 has 15 amino acids. V was cut by 0 bases and J by 5 bases, with 14 bases left in between. Here the CDR3 DNA reads TGCGCCAGCAGCTTGGGAGTGGGGGCGAGTGAGACCCAGTACTTC. Amino acids: CASSLGVGASETQYF.

This clonotype was seen repeatedly, ten times or more. The V gene is TRBV10-3, the J gene TRBJ2-7; D remains unclear. This CDR3 comprises 14 residues. Trimming pared 5 bases from V and 2 bases from J, leaving 13 bases between. From germline, CDR1 is ENHRY and CDR2 SYGVKD. The CDR3 region is CAISTSSRTYEQYV. In DNA, the CDR3 is TGTGCCATCAGTACCTCGAGTCGGACCTACGAGCAGTACGTC.

This clonotype was seen a handful of times. The chain has TRBV12-3 or TRBV12-4 and TRBJ1-4, with D perhaps TRBD1 (6 bases). The CDR3 spans 12 residues. V lost 5 bases and J lost 13, with 14 bases in between. The CDR3 protein is CASSPQGRRLFF. The CDR3 DNA sequence: TGTGCCAGCAGTCCCCAGGGGAGGAGACTGTTTTTT.

This clonotype showed up just a few times. The chain recombines TRBV20-1 with TRBJ2-7; D gene unclear. The CDR3 is 12 residues long. Germline V gene sequence: CDR1 DFQATT, CDR2 SNEGSKA (reference sequence). Deletions cut 4 bases from V and 6 bases from J, with 13 bases between. The CDR3 reads CSAISSGFEQYV. Here the CDR3 DNA reads TGCAGTGCTATATCGTCGGGCTTCGAGCAGTACGTC.

This clonotype was seen ten or more times. The rearrangement links TRBV12-3 or TRBV12-4 to TRBJ2-2; no firm D call. This CDR3 has 13 amino acids. The V end lost 7 bases, the J end lost 6 bases, and 12 bases lay between the germline ends. In nucleotides, the CDR3 is TGTGCCAGCAACTCTGGGGTCCCCGGGGAGCTGTTTTTT. Its protein is CASNSGVPGELFF.

This clonotype was picked up many times. This chain connects TRBV28 to TRBJ2-1; TRBD2 matches at 8 bases. Germline V lookup: CDR1 MDHEN, CDR2 SYDVKM. There are 15 residues in the CDR3. V shed 5 bases and J 5 bases; nucleotides not matched to a gene: 8. The CDR3: CASSRGRRGDNEQFF. CDR3 nucleotides: TGTGCCAGCAGTCGTGGCAGGCGGGGGGACAATGAGCAGTTCTTC.

This clonotype was counted only a few times. This chain joins TRBV7-3 and TRBJ2-1, with 9 nucleotides matching TRBD2. The junction had 7 bases not matched to a gene; V was cut back by 4 bases and J by 6 bases. Looked up from germline, CDR1 is SGHTA and CDR2 is FQGTGA. The CDR3 is made up of 15 amino acids. The CDR3 region has the DNA TGTGCCAGCAGCTCCGTTAGCGGGAGTTTCAATGAGCAGTTCTTC. Its protein is CASSSVSGSFNEQFF.

This clonotype was picked up a small number of times. This chain joins TRBV29-1 and TRBJ1-1, with TRBD1 identical over 8 bases. This CDR3 region has 13 residues. The J segment lost 6 bases and the V segment lost 5 bases, leaving 8 bases of the junction unmatched. Germline CDR1 is SQVTM and CDR2 is ANQGSEA. CDR3 amino acids: CSVIQGAMAEAFF. The DNA for the CDR3 is TGCAGCGTTATTCAGGGGGCGATGGCTGAAGCTTTCTTT.

This clonotype was recorded at least ten times. The genes are TRBV2 and TRBJ2-2; 9 nucleotides line up with TRBD1. Germline CDR1 SNHLY, CDR2 FYNNEI. CDR3 size: 14 residues. V shed 9 bases and J 4 bases; nucleotides not matched to a gene: 6. Here the CDR3 reads CASWTGVVTGELFF. The CDR3 DNA is TGTGCCAGTTGGACAGGGGTGGTCACCGGGGAGCTGTTTTTT. Full variable domain (outside the CDR3, taken from reference TRBV2 and TRBJ2-2): EPEVTQTPSHQVTQMGQEVILRCVPISNHLYFYWYRQILGQKVEFLVSFYNNEISEKSEIFDDQFSVERPDGSNFTLKIRSTKLEDSAMYFCASWTGVVTGELFFGEGSRLTVL.

This clonotype was counted ten times or more. As DNA, the CDR3 is TGTGCCAGCAGCGTAGCCCCTGGGGGTAGGGCAGGGGACAATGAGCAGTTCTTC. Its protein is CASSVAPGGRAGDNEQFF. The chain is built from TRBV9 and TRBJ2-1, with D perhaps matching TRBD1 (6 bases). Germline CDR1 and CDR2: SGDLS and YYNGEE. The CDR3 is made up of 18 amino acids. V was shortened by 0 bases and J by 5 bases, with 21 bases between the two germline ends. The full variable domain, rest sourced from reference TRBV9 and TRBJ2-1, is DSGVTQTPKHLITATGQRVTLRCSPRSGDLSVYWYQQSLDQGLQFLIQYYNGEERAKGNILERFSAQQFPDLHSELNLSSLELGDSALYFCASSVAPGGRAGDNEQFFGPGTRLTVL.

This clonotype was counted at least ten times. The rearrangement uses TRBV25-1 and TRBJ2-5, with D possibly called TRBD1 or TRBD2 (6 bases each). Trimming removed 1 base at V and 0 bases at J, with 9 bases between. Germline values: CDR1 MGHDK, CDR2 SYGVNS. The CDR3 covers 15 residues. The CDR3 DNA is TGTGCCAGCAGTGAATTTAGGGGGGACCAAGAGACCCAGTACTTC. Protein product: CASSEFRGDQETQYF.